This TCR beta chain was sequenced for a study of Ad26.COV2.S vaccination and SARS-CoV-2 variants. Study-wide context: The authors gave Ad26.COV2.S intramuscularly, either once or twice 56 days apart.

Points on this clone: What it recognizes is unknown.

Treatment noted: roughly 19 received Ad26.COV2.S at low or high dose, single or two shots; several received placebo; per-sample allocation not given. Following the first vaccine or placebo injection, samples were taken on day 63. Study-level points and caveats: Spike-specific TCR breadth in vaccine recipients exceeded that seen in placebo recipients.

Sequencing used immunoSEQ multiplex PCR; TCRdb keeps in-frame clones, though not all of them. The profile covers about 460,000 clones, with about nine tenths appearing a single time and approximately 1.7% taken by the ten largest. With 6 bases removed from V and 2 bases from J, the gap between germline ends came to 11 bases. Germline assignment: CDR1 SQVTM and CDR2 ANQGSEA. This CDR3 is built from 13 residues. The J gene is TRBJ1-3, the V gene TRBV29-1, with D possibly matching TRBD1 (5 bases). The sequencing here drew on peripheral blood, taken in a trial of Ad26.COV2.S vaccine versus placebo. This TCR derives from a person between 18 and 65 years old who received the Ad26.COV2.S COVID-19 vaccine or a placebo. The DNA for the CDR3 is TGCAGCGTCGGGGGGGTCCCTGGAAACACCATATATTTT. It translates to CSVGGVPGNTIYF.